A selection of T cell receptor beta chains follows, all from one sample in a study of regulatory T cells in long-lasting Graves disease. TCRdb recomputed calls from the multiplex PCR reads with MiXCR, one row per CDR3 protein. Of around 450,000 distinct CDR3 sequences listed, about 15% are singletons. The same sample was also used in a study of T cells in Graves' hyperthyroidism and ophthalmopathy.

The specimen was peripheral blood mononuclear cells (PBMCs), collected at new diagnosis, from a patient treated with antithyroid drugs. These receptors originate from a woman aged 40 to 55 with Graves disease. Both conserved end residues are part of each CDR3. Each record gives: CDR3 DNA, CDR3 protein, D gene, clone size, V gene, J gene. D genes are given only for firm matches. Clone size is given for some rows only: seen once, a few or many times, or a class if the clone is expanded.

CDR3nt: TGTGCCAGCAATAACCTACCCTCTTTCACAGATACGCAGTATTTT
CDR3aa: CASNNLPSFTDTQYF
d_gene: NA
abundance: many
v_gene: TRBV6-2/TRBV6-3
j_gene: TRBJ2-3

CDR3nt: TGTGCCAGCGCCGGGTGGGGGAACTATGGCTACACCTTC
CDR3aa: CASAGWGNYGYTF
d_gene: NA
abundance: NA
v_gene: TRBV25-1
j_gene: TRBJ1-2

CDR3nt: TGTGCCAGCAGCGCTCGGACTAGTACGGGACGGTACGAGCAGTACTTC
CDR3aa: CASSARTSTGRYEQYF
d_gene: TRBD2
abundance: many
v_gene: TRBV2
j_gene: TRBJ2-7

CDR3nt: TGTGCCAGCCATAGGGGGGGACTTAATGAGCAGTTCTTC
CDR3aa: CASHRGGLNEQFF
d_gene: NA
abundance: NA
v_gene: TRBV6-1
j_gene: TRBJ2-1

CDR3nt: TGTGCCAGCAGTGAATTCACAGATACGCAGTATTTT
CDR3aa: CASSEFTDTQYF
d_gene: NA
abundance: many
v_gene: TRBV10-2
j_gene: TRBJ2-3

CDR3nt: TGTGCCACCAGCAGAGATCGACGTGCCCCGACTAGCACAGATACGCAGTATTTT
CDR3aa: CATSRDRRAPTSTDTQYF
d_gene: NA
abundance: NA
v_gene: TRBV15
j_gene: TRBJ2-3

CDR3nt: TGTGCCAGCAGCTTATCTGAGTCAGACATCACAGATACGCAGTATTTT
CDR3aa: CASSLSESDITDTQYF
d_gene: NA
abundance: many
v_gene: TRBV7-3
j_gene: TRBJ2-3

CDR3nt: TGTGCCAGCAGCCAAGAACGCGGGAGGGGAAATGAGCAGTTCTTC
CDR3aa: CASSQERGRGNEQFF
d_gene: TRBD2
abundance: many
v_gene: TRBV3-1
j_gene: TRBJ2-1

CDR3nt: TGTGCCAGCAGGCTAGCAGGGGTGTACGAGCAGTACTTC
CDR3aa: CASRLAGVYEQYF
d_gene: NA
abundance: few
v_gene: TRBV7-2
j_gene: TRBJ2-7

CDR3nt: TGCAGTGCTACCGGTGTTGGCAGGGGAGTTTATTTAGGCGGGAGTGGATCCTACAGTGAGCAGTTCTTC
CDR3aa: CSATGVGRGVYLGGSGSYSEQFF
d_gene: NA
abundance: NA
v_gene: TRBV20-1
j_gene: TRBJ2-1

CDR3nt: TGTGCCAGCAGCCTACGAAATGCGGGAGGGCCTATAGATACGCAGTATTTT
CDR3aa: CASSLRNAGGPIDTQYF
d_gene: TRBD2
abundance: many
v_gene: TRBV11-2
j_gene: TRBJ2-3